This TCR beta chain was profiled in a study of metastatic and nonmetastatic thyroid tumors. Study in general: Repertoires from malignant and benign thyroid patients were compared across blood and tumor or nodule tissue.

Thyroid surgery was preceded by no treatment in any patient. In the study's own analysis: Variation in CDR3 across clinicopathological groups served as the basis for constructing a distant-metastasis classifier in papillary thyroid cancer. TCRdb re-analyzed the PCR reads through MiXCR. What appears here as the V and J calls and clone size reflects TCRdb's work, not the paper's. In the table there are approximately 60,000 clones, 30% of which are singletons. Between the trimmed V and J ends, which lost 2 bases and 5 bases, there was a span of 12 bases. This CDR3 contains 15 residues. The study's findings and limits: Relative to benign nodules, malignant thyroid tumors were reportedly characterized by significantly elevated TCR beta diversity in blood and tumor.

About this clone itself: What it binds is not known.

What was sequenced was blood. This clonotype was sampled from a female donor with papillary thyroid cancer or a benign thyroid nodule (not recorded which). Some clones in this sample may be carry-over from other donors' samples. This rearrangement joins TRBV12-3 or TRBV12-4 to TRBJ2-2, with D perhaps TRBD1 or TRBD2 (6 bases each). The CDR3 DNA follows: TGTGCCAGCAGTTTACGACAGGCGGGGACCGGGGAGCTGTTTTTT. This sequence encodes CASSLRQAGTGELFF.